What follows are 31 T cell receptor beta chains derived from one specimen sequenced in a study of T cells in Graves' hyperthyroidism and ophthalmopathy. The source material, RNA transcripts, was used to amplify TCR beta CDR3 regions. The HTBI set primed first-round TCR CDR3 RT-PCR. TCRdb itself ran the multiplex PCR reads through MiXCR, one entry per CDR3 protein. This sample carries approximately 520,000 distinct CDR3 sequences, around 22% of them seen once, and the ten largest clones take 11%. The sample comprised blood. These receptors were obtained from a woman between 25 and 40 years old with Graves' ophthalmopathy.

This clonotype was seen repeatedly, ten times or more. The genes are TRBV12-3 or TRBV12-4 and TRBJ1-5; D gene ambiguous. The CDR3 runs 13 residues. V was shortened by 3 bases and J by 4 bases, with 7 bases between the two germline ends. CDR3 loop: CASSLAGNQPQHF. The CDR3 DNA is TGTGCCAGCAGTTTGGCCGGTAATCAGCCCCAGCATTTT.

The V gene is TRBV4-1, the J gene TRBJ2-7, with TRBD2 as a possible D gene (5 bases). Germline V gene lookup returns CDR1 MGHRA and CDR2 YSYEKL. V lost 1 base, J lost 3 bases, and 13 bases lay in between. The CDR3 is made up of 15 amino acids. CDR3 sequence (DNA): TGCGCCAGCAGCCAAGTAGGACTGAGTGTCTACGAGCAGTACTTC. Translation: CASSQVGLSVYEQYF.

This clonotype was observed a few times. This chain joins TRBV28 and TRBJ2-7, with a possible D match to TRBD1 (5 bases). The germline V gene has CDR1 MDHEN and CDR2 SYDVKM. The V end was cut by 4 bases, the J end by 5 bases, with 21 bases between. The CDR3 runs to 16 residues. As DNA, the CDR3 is TGTGCCAGCAGTTCCCCCCGTTTAGCCCAAGGGGACGAGCAGTACTTC. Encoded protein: CASSSPRLAQGDEQYF. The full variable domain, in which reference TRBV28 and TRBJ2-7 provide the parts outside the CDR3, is DVKVTQSSRYLVKRTGEKVFLECVQDMDHENMFWYRQDPGLGLRLIYFSYDVKMKEKGDIPEGYSVSREKKERFSLILESASTNQTSMYLCASSSPRLAQGDEQYFGPGTRLTVT.

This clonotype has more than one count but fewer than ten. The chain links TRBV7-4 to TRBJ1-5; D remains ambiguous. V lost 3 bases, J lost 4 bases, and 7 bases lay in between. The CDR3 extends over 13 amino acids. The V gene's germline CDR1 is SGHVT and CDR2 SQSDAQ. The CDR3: CASSFSPNQPQHF. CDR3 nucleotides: TGTGCCAGCAGCTTTTCGCCGAATCAGCCCCAGCATTTT.

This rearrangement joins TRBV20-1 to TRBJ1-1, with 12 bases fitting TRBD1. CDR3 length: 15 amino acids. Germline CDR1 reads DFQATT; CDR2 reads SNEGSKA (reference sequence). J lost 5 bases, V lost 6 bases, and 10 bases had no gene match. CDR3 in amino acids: CSAKPGQGAQTEAFF. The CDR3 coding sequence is TGCAGTGCAAAGCCGGGACAGGGGGCGCAGACTGAAGCTTTCTTT.

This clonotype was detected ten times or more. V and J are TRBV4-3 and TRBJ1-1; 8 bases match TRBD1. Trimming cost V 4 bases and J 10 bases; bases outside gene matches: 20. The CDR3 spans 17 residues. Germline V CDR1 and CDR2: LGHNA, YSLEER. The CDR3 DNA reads TGCGCCAGCAGCCCCCTACTGAATCAGGGGGCGGATTTTGGAGCTTTCTTT. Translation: CASSPLLNQGADFGAFF.

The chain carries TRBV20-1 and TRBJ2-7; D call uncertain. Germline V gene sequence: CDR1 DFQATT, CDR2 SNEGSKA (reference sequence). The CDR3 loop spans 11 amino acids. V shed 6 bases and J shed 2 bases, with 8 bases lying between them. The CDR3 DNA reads TGCAGTGCGAGGACCCCCTACGAGCAGTACTTC. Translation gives CSARTPYEQYF.

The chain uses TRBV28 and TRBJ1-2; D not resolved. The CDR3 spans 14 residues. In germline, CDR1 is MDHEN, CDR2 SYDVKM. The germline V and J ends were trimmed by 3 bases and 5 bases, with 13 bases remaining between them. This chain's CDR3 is CASSLWYRSYGYTF. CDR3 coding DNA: TGTGCCAGCAGTTTGTGGTATCGATCTTATGGCTACACCTTC.

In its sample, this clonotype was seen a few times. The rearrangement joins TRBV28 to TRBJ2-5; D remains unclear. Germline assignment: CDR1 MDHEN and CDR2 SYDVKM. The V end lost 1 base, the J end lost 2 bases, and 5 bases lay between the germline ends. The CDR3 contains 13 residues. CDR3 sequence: CASSLYAQETQYF. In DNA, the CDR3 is TGTGCCAGCAGTTTATATGCTCAAGAGACCCAGTACTTC.

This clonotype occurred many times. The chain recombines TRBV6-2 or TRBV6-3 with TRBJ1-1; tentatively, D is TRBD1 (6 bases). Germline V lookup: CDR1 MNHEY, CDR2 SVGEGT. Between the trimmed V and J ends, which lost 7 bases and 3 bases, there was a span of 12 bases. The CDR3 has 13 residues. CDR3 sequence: CASNTGLDTEAFF. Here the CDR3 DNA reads TGTGCCAGCAACACAGGGTTGGACACTGAAGCTTTCTTT.

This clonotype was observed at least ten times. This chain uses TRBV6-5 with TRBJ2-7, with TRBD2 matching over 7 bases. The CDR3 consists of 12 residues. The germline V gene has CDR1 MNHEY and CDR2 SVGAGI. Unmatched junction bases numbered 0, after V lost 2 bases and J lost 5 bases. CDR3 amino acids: CASSYAGDEQYF. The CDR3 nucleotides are TGTGCCAGCAGTTACGCGGGGGACGAGCAGTACTTC.

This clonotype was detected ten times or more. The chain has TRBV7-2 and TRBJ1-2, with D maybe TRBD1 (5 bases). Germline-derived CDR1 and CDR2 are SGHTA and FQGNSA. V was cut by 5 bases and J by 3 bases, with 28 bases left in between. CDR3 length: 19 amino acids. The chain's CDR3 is CASSPQVIGIGARDYGYTF. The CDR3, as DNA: TGTGCCAGCAGCCCCCAAGTGATTGGAATCGGGGCTCGGGACTATGGCTACACCTTC.

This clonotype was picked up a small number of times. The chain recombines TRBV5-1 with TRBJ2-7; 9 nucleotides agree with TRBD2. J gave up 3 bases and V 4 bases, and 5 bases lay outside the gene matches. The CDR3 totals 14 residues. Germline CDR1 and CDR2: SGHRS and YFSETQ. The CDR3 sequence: CASSPGLADYEQYF. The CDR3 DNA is TGCGCCAGCAGCCCGGGACTAGCAGACTACGAGCAGTACTTC.

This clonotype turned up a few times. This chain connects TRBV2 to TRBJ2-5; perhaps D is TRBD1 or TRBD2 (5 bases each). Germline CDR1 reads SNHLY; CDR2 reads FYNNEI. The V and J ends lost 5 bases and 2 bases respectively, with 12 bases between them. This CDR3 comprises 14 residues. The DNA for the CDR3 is TGTGCCAGCAGTTGGGACGGGGAACAAGAGACCCAGTACTTC. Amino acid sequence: CASSWDGEQETQYF.

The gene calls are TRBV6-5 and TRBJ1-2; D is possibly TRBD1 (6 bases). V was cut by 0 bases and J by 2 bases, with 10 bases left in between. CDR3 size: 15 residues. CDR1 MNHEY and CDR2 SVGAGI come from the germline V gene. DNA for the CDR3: TGTGCCAGCAGTTACTCGATGGGGGCAAACTATGGCTACACCTTC. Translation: CASSYSMGANYGYTF.

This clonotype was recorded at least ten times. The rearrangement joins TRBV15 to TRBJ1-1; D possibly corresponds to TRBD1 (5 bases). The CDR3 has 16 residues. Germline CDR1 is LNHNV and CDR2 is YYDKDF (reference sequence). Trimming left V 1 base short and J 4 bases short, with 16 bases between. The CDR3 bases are TGTGCCACCAGCAGAGCTTTCAGAAACGGGGGCACTGAAGCTTTCTTT. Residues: CATSRAFRNGGTEAFF. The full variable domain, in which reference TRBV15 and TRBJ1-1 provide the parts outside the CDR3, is DAMVIQNPRYQVTQFGKPVTLSCSQTLNHNVMYWYQQKSSQAPKLLFHYYDKDFNNEADTPDNFQSRRPNTSFCFLDIRSPGLGDTAMYLCATSRAFRNGGTEAFFGQGTRLTVV.

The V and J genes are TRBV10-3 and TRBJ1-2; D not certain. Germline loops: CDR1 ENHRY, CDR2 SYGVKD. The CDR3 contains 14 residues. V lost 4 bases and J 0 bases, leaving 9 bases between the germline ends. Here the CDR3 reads CAISASAANYGYTF. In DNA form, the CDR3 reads TGTGCCATCAGTGCTTCCGCAGCTAACTATGGCTACACCTTC.

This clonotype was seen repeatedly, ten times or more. DNA of the CDR3: TGCGCCAGCAGCTTTGGGGGACACTCCTACGAGCAGTACTTC. Encoded protein: CASSFGGHSYEQYF. This chain uses TRBV5-1 with TRBJ2-7; tentative D call: TRBD1 (6 bases). Germline-derived CDR1 and CDR2 are SGHRS and YFSETQ. V was cut by 2 bases and J by 0 bases, with 9 bases left in between. This CDR3 contains 14 residues.

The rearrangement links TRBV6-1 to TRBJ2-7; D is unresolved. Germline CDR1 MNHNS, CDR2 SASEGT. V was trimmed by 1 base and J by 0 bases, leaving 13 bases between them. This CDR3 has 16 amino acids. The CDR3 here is CASSEGMTRSSYEQYF. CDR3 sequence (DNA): TGTGCCAGCAGTGAAGGGATGACACGTAGCTCCTACGAGCAGTACTTC.

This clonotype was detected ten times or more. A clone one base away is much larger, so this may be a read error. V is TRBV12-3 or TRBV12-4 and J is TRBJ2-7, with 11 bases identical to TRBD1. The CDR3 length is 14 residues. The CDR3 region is CASGFGTGGYEQYF. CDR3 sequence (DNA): TGTGCCAGCGGTTTTGGGACAGGGGGGTACGAGCAGTACTTC.

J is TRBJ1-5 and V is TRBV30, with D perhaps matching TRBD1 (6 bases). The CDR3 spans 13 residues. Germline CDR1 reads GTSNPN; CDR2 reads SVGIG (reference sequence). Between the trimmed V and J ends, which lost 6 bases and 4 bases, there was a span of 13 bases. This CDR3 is CACEVGANQPQHF. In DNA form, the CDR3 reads TGTGCCTGCGAGGTGGGGGCTAATCAGCCCCAGCATTTT.

CDR3 sequence: CASMQGTYGYTF. The CDR3 DNA sequence: TGTGCCAGCATGCAGGGAACCTATGGCTACACCTTC. The gene calls are TRBV12-3 or TRBV12-4 and TRBJ1-2; maybe TRBD1 (5 bases). CDR3 length: 12 amino acids. The V end lost 7 bases, the J end lost 4 bases, and 10 bases lay between the germline ends.

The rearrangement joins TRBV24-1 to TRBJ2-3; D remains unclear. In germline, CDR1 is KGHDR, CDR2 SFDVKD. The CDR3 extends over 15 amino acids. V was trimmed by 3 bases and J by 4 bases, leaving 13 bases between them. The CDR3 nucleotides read TGTGCCACCAGTGATCCCGGGCACAGAGCAGATACGCAGTATTTT. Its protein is CATSDPGHRADTQYF.

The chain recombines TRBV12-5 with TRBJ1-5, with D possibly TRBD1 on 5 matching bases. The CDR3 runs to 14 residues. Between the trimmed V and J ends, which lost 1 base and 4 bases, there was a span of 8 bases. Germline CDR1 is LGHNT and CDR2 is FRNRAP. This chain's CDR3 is CASGLGQGNQPQHF. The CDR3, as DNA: TGTGCTAGTGGTTTGGGTCAGGGAAATCAGCCCCAGCATTTT.

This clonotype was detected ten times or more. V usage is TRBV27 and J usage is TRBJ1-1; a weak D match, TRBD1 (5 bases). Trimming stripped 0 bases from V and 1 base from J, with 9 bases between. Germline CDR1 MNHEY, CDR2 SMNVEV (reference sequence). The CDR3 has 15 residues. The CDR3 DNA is TGTGCCAGCAGTTTATCATGGGGCGCGAACACTGAAGCTTTCTTT. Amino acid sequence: CASSLSWGANTEAFF.

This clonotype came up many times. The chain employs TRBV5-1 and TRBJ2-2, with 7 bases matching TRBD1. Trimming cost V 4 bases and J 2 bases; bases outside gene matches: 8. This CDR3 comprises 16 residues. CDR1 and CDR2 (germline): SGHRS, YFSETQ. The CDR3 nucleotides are TGCGCCAGCAGCACCGGGGACAGTCAAAACACCGGGGAGCTGTTTTTT. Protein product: CASSTGDSQNTGELFF. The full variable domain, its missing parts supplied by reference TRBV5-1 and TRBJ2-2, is KAGVTQTPRYLIKTRGQQVTLSCSPISGHRSVSWYQQTPGQGLQFLFEYFSETQRNKGNFPGRFSGRQFSNSRSEMNVSTLELGDSALYLCASSTGDSQNTGELFFGEGSRLTVL.

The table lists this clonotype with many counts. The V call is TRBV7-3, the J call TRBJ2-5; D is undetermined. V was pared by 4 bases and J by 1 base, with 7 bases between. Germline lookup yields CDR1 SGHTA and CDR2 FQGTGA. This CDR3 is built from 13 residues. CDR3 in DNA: TGTGCCAGCAGCTCGGGCAGCCAAGAGACCCAGTACTTC. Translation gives CASSSGSQETQYF. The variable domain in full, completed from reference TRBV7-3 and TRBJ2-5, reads GAGVSQTPSNKVTEKGKYVELRCDPISGHTALYWYRQSLGQGPEFLIYFQGTGAADDSGLPNDRFFAVRPEGSVSTLKIQRTERGDSAVYLCASSSGSQETQYFGPGTRLLVL.

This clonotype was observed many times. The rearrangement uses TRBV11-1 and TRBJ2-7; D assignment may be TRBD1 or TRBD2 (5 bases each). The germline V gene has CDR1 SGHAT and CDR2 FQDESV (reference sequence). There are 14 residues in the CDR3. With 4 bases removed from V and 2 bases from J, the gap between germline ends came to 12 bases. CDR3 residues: CASSYRDGPYEQYF. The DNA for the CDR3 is TGTGCCAGCAGCTACCGGGACGGGCCCTACGAGCAGTACTTC.

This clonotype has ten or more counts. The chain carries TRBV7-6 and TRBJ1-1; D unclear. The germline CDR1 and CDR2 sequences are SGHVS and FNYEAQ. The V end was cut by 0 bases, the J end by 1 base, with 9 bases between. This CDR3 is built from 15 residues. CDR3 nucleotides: TGTGCCAGCAGCTTAGCGCAGTCCGGGAACACTGAAGCTTTCTTT. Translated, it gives CASSLAQSGNTEAFF. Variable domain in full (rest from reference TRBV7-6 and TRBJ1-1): GAGVSQSPRYKVTKRGQDVALRCDPISGHVSLYWYRQALGQGPEFLTYFNYEAQQDKSGLPNDRFSAERPEGSISTLTIQRTEQRDSAMYRCASSLAQSGNTEAFFGQGTRLTVV.

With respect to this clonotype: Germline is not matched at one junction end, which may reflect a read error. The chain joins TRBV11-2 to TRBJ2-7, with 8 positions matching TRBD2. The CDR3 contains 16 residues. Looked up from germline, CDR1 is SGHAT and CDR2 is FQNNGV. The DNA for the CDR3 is TGCGCCAGCAGCCGGGGTGGGCGGGGGGACACCTACGAGCAGTACTTC. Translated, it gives CASSRGGRGDTYEQYF.

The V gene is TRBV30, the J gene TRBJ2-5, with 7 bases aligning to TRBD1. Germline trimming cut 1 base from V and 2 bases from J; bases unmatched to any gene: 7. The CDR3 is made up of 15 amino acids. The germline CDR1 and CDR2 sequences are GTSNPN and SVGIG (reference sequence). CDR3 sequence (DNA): TGTGCCTGGAGTGATAACAGGGGTACACAAGAGACCCAGTACTTC. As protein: CAWSDNRGTQETQYF. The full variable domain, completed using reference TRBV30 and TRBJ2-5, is SQTIHQWPATLVQPVGSPLSLECTVEGTSNPNLYWYRQAAGRGLQLLFYSVGIGQISSEVPQNLSASRPQDRQFILSSKKLLLSDSGFYLCAWSDNRGTQETQYFGPGTRLLVL.